Presented here are 12 T cell receptor beta chains from one specimen sequenced in a study of PD-1 blockade in mismatch repair-deficient tumors. Some clones are missing from TCRdb's copy, which holds only in-frame ones; the method was immunoSEQ multiplex PCR. The table lists tens of thousands of clones, about 85% of them singletons. Specimen: peripheral blood, collected 12 weeks after starting pembrolizumab. Receptors were obtained from an adult with mismatch repair-deficient cancer.

The V and J genes are TRBV5-1 and TRBJ1-1, with a weak D call TRBD1 (5 bases). CDR1 is SGHRS, CDR2 YFSETQ, per germline. The V end was cut by 4 bases, the J end by 1 base, with 8 bases between. The CDR3 consists of 13 residues. CDR3 loop: CASSPQGNTEAFF. CDR3 sequence (DNA): TGCGCCAGCAGCCCCCAGGGGAACACTGAAGCTTTCTTT.

Details on this clone: This sequence may be a read error, since a much larger clone differs from it by one base. The rearrangement links TRBV25-1 to TRBJ2-3, with 9 bases matching TRBD2. The V gene end was trimmed by 3 bases and the J gene end by 0 bases; junction bases not matched to a gene: 1. Germline values: CDR1 MGHDK, CDR2 SYGVNS. This CDR3 has 15 amino acids. In nucleotides, the CDR3 is TGTGCCAGCAGTGAGACTAGCGGTAGCACAGATACGCAGTATTTT. Protein product: CASSETSGSTDTQYF.

The chain is built from TRBV5-4 and TRBJ2-2; tentative D call: TRBD1 (5 bases). The CDR3 has 14 amino acids. The V gene lost 0 bases and the J gene lost 6 bases, with 9 bases spanning the gap. Germline V gives CDR1 SGHNT, CDR2 YYREEE (reference sequence). The CDR3: CASSLGGRSGELFF. In DNA, the CDR3 is TGTGCCAGCAGCTTGGGGGGCAGGTCCGGGGAGCTGTTTTTT.

The rearrangement links TRBV6-5 to TRBJ2-1; D ambiguous. The CDR3 extends over 13 amino acids. V was trimmed by 0 bases and J by 8 bases, leaving 8 bases between them. Germline loops: CDR1 MNHEY, CDR2 SVGAGI. In nucleotides, the CDR3 is TGTGCCAGCAGTTACTCGAAAGGGCATGAGCAGTTCTTC. The encoded protein is CASSYSKGHEQFF.

This clone showed up just a few times. The chain carries TRBV9 and TRBJ2-7, with 7 bases matching TRBD2. With 3 bases clipped from V and 0 bases from J, the junction kept 9 bases outside the gene matches. The CDR3 has 16 amino acids. Germline values: CDR1 SGDLS, CDR2 YYNGEE. CDR3: CASSASGLPNSYEQYF. The CDR3 bases are TGTGCCAGCAGCGCCTCGGGACTACCTAACTCCTACGAGCAGTACTTC.

The J gene is TRBJ2-1, the V gene TRBV7-8; the match to TRBD1 covers 9 bases. The CDR3 has 14 residues. V was pared by 4 bases and J by 6 bases, with 4 bases of the junction left unmatched. Germline values: CDR1 SGHVS, CDR2 FQNEAQ. The CDR3 loop is CASSSGTGSNEQFF. The CDR3 DNA reads TGTGCCAGCAGCTCCGGGACAGGGAGCAATGAGCAGTTCTTC.

The sample holds a few counts of this clone. This chain joins TRBV14 and TRBJ2-7; 7 positions match TRBD1. Germline assignment: CDR1 SGHDN and CDR2 FVKESK. This CDR3 region has 17 residues. V lost 6 bases, J lost 0 bases, and 14 bases stayed unmatched. The CDR3 DNA reads TGTGCCAGCAGTTCAGGCTGGGGGACAGACTACTCCTACGAGCAGTACTTC. Encoded protein: CASSSGWGTDYSYEQYF. Filled out from reference TRBV14 and TRBJ2-7, the complete variable domain reads EAGVTQFPSHSVIEKGQTVTLRCDPISGHDNLYWYRRVMGKEIKFLLHFVKESKQDESGMPNNRFLAERTGGTYSTLKVQPAELEDSGVYFCASSSGWGTDYSYEQYFGPGTRLTVT.

The chain recombines TRBV19 with TRBJ2-1; TRBD2 agrees at 8 bases. The V and J ends lost 4 bases and 7 bases, in that order; junction bases with no gene match: 9. Germline CDR1 reads LNHDA; CDR2 reads SQIVND (reference sequence). This CDR3 is built from 15 residues. CDR3 DNA sequence: TGTGCCAGTAGTACCTCCGGGACTAGATTAAATGAGCAGTTCTTC. Amino acid sequence: CASSTSGTRLNEQFF.

This clone was recorded once. J is TRBJ2-7 and V is TRBV5-1, with TRBD2 identical over 8 bases. This CDR3 spans 14 amino acids. Germline CDR1 SGHRS, CDR2 YFSETQ. V shed 4 bases, J shed 7 bases, and the junction held 10 bases outside the gene matches. CDR3 nucleotide sequence: TGCGCCAGCAGCCCGGGGGGGACGTCCGGTGAGCAGTACTTC. Its protein product is CASSPGGTSGEQYF.

The chain joins TRBV14 to TRBJ2-5, with D unresolved. Germline V lookup: CDR1 SGHDN, CDR2 FVKESK. This CDR3 is 12 amino acids long. Trimming took off 0 bases at V and 7 bases at J, with 6 bases between the two ends. The CDR3 coding sequence is TGTGCCAGCAGCCAAGATTGGGGGACCCAGTACTTC. It specifies CASSQDWGTQYF.

This clone was observed a few times. The J gene is TRBJ1-2, the V gene TRBV29-1; D possibly corresponds to TRBD1 (6 bases). Trimming took 6 bases from V and 4 from J, leaving 12 bases between them. Per germline, CDR1 SQVTM and CDR2 ANQGSEA. The CDR3 has 12 amino acids. CDR3 protein: CSVALQGYGYTF. The CDR3, as DNA: TGCAGCGTCGCATTACAGGGCTATGGCTACACCTTC.

This chain links TRBV6-6 with TRBJ2-7, with 15 nucleotides matching TRBD2. The junction had 3 bases not matched to a gene; V was cut back by 6 bases and J by 3 bases. Germline CDR1 is MNHNY and CDR2 is SVGAGI (reference sequence). This CDR3 comprises 15 residues. CDR3: CASSQGLAGGYEQYF. CDR3 nucleotides: TGTGCCAGCAGCCAGGGACTAGCGGGAGGCTACGAGCAGTACTTC.